This TCR beta chain emerged from a study of T cell responses to AZD1222 COVID-19 vaccine. Sequencing used immunoSEQ multiplex PCR; TCRdb keeps in-frame clones, though not all of them. This table has 130,000 to 150,000 clones, 86% appearing once. Whole-study findings and limits: Reportedly, nearly half the spike-specific TCRs target unmutated variant regions. Donor demographics were predominantly white British with a female majority; clonal diversity may be underestimated. Sampling captured repertoires only after the peak T cell response.

CDR1 KGHSH and CDR2 LQKENI come from the germline V gene. The CDR3 spans 16 residues. V was pared by 6 bases and J by 0 bases, with 15 bases between. A remark on this clone: Its antigen is unidentified.

Recipients boosted at about 4 weeks or about 12 weeks are pooled. The specimen was peripheral blood, collected 28 days after the second AZD1222 dose. This clonotype was obtained from an adult who received the AZD1222 COVID-19 vaccine. The rearrangement joins TRBV18 to TRBJ1-5; the D is unclear. CDR3 sequence (DNA): TGTGCCAGCTCGGATACTGTTGCCTATAGCAATCAGCCCCAGCATTTT. It specifies CASSDTVAYSNQPQHF.